This note documents a single T cell receptor (beta chain) sequence. The CDR3 sequence is 18 residues long. The V segment lost 4 bases and the J segment 0 bases; nucleotides outside the gene matches: 10. From germline, CDR1 is SEHNR and CDR2 FQNEAQ (reference sequence). Clones were read by immunoSEQ multiplex PCR, and TCRdb kept only the in-frame ones, dropping some. The table records 200,000 to 250,000 clones, around 86% of them present only once. This record belongs to a study of blood T cell repertoires in COVID-19. The wider study: Specimens from acute and convalescent COVID-19 originated in the United States, Italy and Spain.

Membership in each cohort depended on participant-reported clinical history. The sample was PBMCs or T cells enriched from blood (not recorded which). This TCR was sampled from a woman aged 40 to 50 with acute COVID-19. The V gene is TRBV7-9, the J gene TRBJ1-3, with TRBD1 matching over 9 bases. The CDR3 is CASSSGTGPYYSGNTIYF. In DNA form, the CDR3 reads TGTGCCAGCAGCTCCGGGACAGGGCCTTACTACTCTGGAAACACCATATATTTT.